The present entry profiles one T cell receptor (beta chain) with its context. Its target antigen remains unknown. No clone much larger than this one lies a single base away; base qualities are absent. The data stem from a study of CD8+CD57+ T cells in acquired aplastic anemia (dated by TCRdb to the late 2010s). Study-level background: On average, sorted CD4+ and CD8+ cells yielded approximately 3 ug of extracted DNA, with a range of roughly 0.17 to 27.4 ug. CD8+CD57+ expansion was defined as frequency above the mean frequency observed in healthy subjects. What the research found in general, with its limitations: Patients and healthy controls showed no significant difference in CD8+ Simpson's diversity (P=0.060). Although 25 to 30 CD8+ CDR3 sequences were shared by patients and controls, these sequences appeared highly expressed in patients and within the immunodominant clones of patients.

The patients picked for sequencing were ones in whom flow cytometry had shown an expansion of CD8+CD57+ cells. Every patient had severe acquired aplastic anemia, diagnosed using the International Study of Aplastic Anemia and Agranulocytosis and Camitta criteria. No therapy had been received by the patients at the time of blood sampling. In this study, sorted CD4+ and CD8+ T cells from the blood of healthy subjects and of severe aplastic anemia patients had their TCR repertoires deep-sequenced. In the USA, patient enrollment took place under clinicaltrials.gov protocols 00001620, 01623167, 00001397, 00071045, 00081523 and 00961064. Ficoll-Paque density gradient centrifugation was used to isolate peripheral blood mononuclear cells. Before DNA was extracted, CD4+ and CD8+ T cells were sorted using either FACS or magnetic beads. Genomic DNA served as template for TCR beta VDJ combination and CDR3 sequence profiling. An Illumina HiSeq 2000 was used for TCR repertoire sequencing. In the original analysis: TRBV/TRBJ rearrangement plots, CDR3 size and DJ length profiles, and Simpson's diversity index were used to evaluate the repertoires. The most abundant DNA sequence in the deep sequencing data was taken as the immunodominant clone. CDR3 amino acid sequences were screened for sharing across subjects and were compared with published repertoires and the VDJdb database. The raw public reads went through TCRdb reprocessing: fastp at Q25, MiXCR clone calling, in-frame beta chains kept. For every CDR3 protein sequence, its rows merge into one entry that carries the most common genes and DNA. These V and J calls derive from TCRdb rather than the authors' analysis. Recorded for this sample are 100,000 to 150,000 distinct CDR3 sequences; almost 40% of them occurred a single time. The biggest ten clones account for roughly 3% of the sample.

Via the germline V gene (reference sequence), CDR1 is LNHDA and CDR2 SQIVND. The CDR3, from cysteine to phenylalanine, totals 14 residues. CDR3 DNA is the only sequence kept; it has 42 bases, read in frame from the first base. The chain joins TRBV19 to TRBJ1-5, with TRBD1 as a weak D call on 6 bases. The assigned J gene may be wrong: the sequence end matches TRBJ2-3 better. This receptor was obtained from a human donor with aplastic anemia. Sequences were obtained from sorted CD4+, CD8+, or CD8+CD57+ T cells (not recorded which) from PBMCs. For the CDR3, the sequence is CASSFETGRQPQYF. The DNA sequence is as follows: TGTGCCAGTAGTTTCGAGACAGGACGTCAGCCCCAGTATTTT.